This TCR beta chain appears in the sequencing data of a study of T cells in Graves' hyperthyroidism and ophthalmopathy. Study-wide background: At the time of initial diagnosis and before any treatment, peripheral blood was collected.

Uncontrolled infection, other autoimmune disease, pregnancy and lactation each barred patients from inclusion. PBMCs were derived from under 13 ml fresh peripheral blood. This CDR3 contains 13 residues. Germline V gives CDR1 LNHDA, CDR2 SQIVND (reference sequence). Unmatched junction bases numbered 4, after V lost 9 bases and J lost 2 bases. RNA transcripts gave rise to amplified TCR beta CDR3 regions. When the TCR CDR3 underwent first-round RT-PCR, the HTBI primer set was used. MiXCR, applied by TCRdb to the multiplex PCR reads, yields one record per CDR3 protein. The table has over 700,000 distinct CDR3 sequences, approximately 40% seen once.

The genes are TRBV19 and TRBJ2-7, with 10 bases matching TRBD2. This TCR was sampled from a man aged 18 to 29 with Graves' hyperthyroidism. The sequenced sample consisted of blood. This CDR3 reads CASAAGGAYEQYF. Here the CDR3 DNA reads TGTGCCAGCGCAGCGGGGGGGGCCTACGAGCAGTACTTC.